The 3 T cell receptor beta chains reported below all come from one sample, sequenced in a study of cytomegalovirus exposure and HLA in healthy donors. Measured with immunoSEQ multiplex PCR; TCRdb has only the in-frame clones, and not every one. Among 65,000 to 90,000 clones listed, around nine tenths were seen once. The sample taken for sequencing was PBMCs. These receptors were taken from a woman younger than 30 in good health and CMV-seropositive.

CDR3 in DNA: TGCAGCGTTGTCGGGCTAGCGGGGGGGCCATTTAACACCGGGGAGCTGTTTTTT. Translated, it gives CSVVGLAGGPFNTGELFF. The J gene is TRBJ2-2, the V gene TRBV29-1, with TRBD2 matching 12 bases. The CDR3 has 18 amino acids. Germline V CDR1 and CDR2: SQVTM, ANQGSEA. Trimming at V came to 4 bases and at J to 2 bases, leaving 11 bases not matched to a gene.

The rearrangement joins TRBV6-4 to TRBJ2-3; 11 bases fit TRBD2. V was pared by 4 bases and J by 4 bases, with 4 bases of the junction left unmatched. The germline gives CDR1 MRHNA, CDR2 SNTAGT. This CDR3 contains 15 residues. The CDR3 region is CASSVAGGPSDTQYF. The CDR3 DNA sequence: TGTGCCAGCAGTGTAGCGGGAGGGCCCTCAGATACGCAGTATTTT.

The chain has TRBV7-9 and TRBJ2-7; TRBD2 matches at 11 bases. The CDR3 spans 15 residues. Trimming cost V 1 base and J 6 bases; bases outside gene matches: 5. The germline V gene has CDR1 SEHNR and CDR2 FQNEAQ (reference sequence). Here the CDR3 reads CASSLGLAGGLEQYF. The CDR3 DNA reads as TGTGCCAGCAGCTTAGGGCTAGCGGGAGGCCTCGAGCAGTACTTC.